A selection of T cell receptor beta chains follows, all from one sample in a study of CD8+ T cells in alopecia areata. Assay: immunoSEQ multiplex PCR; the TCRdb copy retains only in-frame clones and omits some. The sample holds some 200,000 clones, around 50% seen once. The sequencing here drew on CD8+ T cells sorted from blood, taken at week 24, from a patient treated with tofacitinib. The source of these receptors is a human donor with alopecia areata. CDR3s include the opening cysteine and the closing phenylalanine or tryptophan. The D gene is left open where the match is weak. The size entry is marked missing in some rows and otherwise reads once, few, many or a size class.

TRBD1	TRBV9	15	-	TRBJ2-5	TGTGCCAGCAGCGCACAGACAGGGCTAGGAGAGACCCAGTACTTC	CASSAQTGLGETQYF
-	TRBV30	14	-	TRBJ2-7	TGTGCCTGGACTTCCTTGGATAGTTCCTACGAGCAGTACTTC	CAWTSLDSSYEQYF
TRBD2	TRBV5-1	15	-	TRBJ2-5	TGCGCCAGCAGCGAGGGGACTAGCGAGAAAGAGACCCAGTACTTC	CASSEGTSEKETQYF
TRBD1	TRBV14	15	-	TRBJ1-2	TGTGCCAGCAGCCAAGAATCAGAGGGGGCGAATGGCTACACCTTC	CASSQESEGANGYTF
-	TRBV5-1	15	few	TRBJ2-7	TGCGCCAGCAGCTCGACGGTAGATATGTCCTACGAGCAGTACTTC	CASSSTVDMSYEQYF
-	TRBV30	12	once	TRBJ1-5	TGTGCCGTGGACAGTCGAAATCAGCCCCAGCATTTT	CAVDSRNQPQHF
-	TRBV7-9	15	-	TRBJ2-4	TGTGCCAGCAGCTCCAACGAAATAGCCAAAAACATTCAGTACTTC	CASSSNEIAKNIQYF
TRBD1	TRBV5-6	14	-	TRBJ1-5	TGTGCCAGCAGCTCGGGACAGACAAATCAGCCCCAGCATTTT	CASSSGQTNQPQHF
-	TRBV19	14	-	TRBJ1-1	TGTGCCAGTAGTCACCCGACTCAGGGCACTGAAGCTTTCTTT	CASSHPTQGTEAFF
-	TRBV19	15	-	TRBJ2-7	TGTGCCAGTAGTATATACACAGGGATAGCCTACGAGCAGTACTTC	CASSIYTGIAYEQYF
TRBD1	TRBV7-3	14	-	TRBJ2-5	TGTGCCAGCAGCCCCGTTGGGACAGGGGGGACCCAGTACTTC	CASSPVGTGGTQYF